These 25 T cell receptor beta chains were all obtained from the same sample, sequenced in a study of T cells after yellow fever vaccination. TCRdb re-analysed the 5' RACE reads in MiXCR, keeping a single row per CDR3 protein. The sample gives 550,000 to 750,000 distinct CDR3 sequences, 13% of which show up once; more than 12% is in the top ten. The sample consisted of PBMCs, taken on the day of the yellow fever booster vaccination. The receptors shown here come from a man aged 25-45 years who received the YFV17D yellow fever vaccine.

The V gene is TRBV7-2, the J gene TRBJ2-7; no firm D call. This CDR3 comprises 14 residues. V lost 1 base and J lost 3, with 10 bases in between. Per the germline V gene, CDR1 is SGHTA and CDR2 is FQGNSA. This chain's CDR3 is CASSLGSRIYEQYF. Here the CDR3 DNA reads TGTGCCAGCAGCTTAGGGTCTCGAATCTACGAGCAGTACTTC.

This chain links TRBV20-1 with TRBJ2-5, with D possibly TRBD1 on 6 matching bases. Germline lookup yields CDR1 DFQATT and CDR2 SNEGSKA (reference sequence). V was shortened by 5 bases and J by 5 bases, with 9 bases between the two germline ends. The CDR3 runs to 11 residues. CDR3 nucleotides: TGCAGTGCTGCCCAGGGGGAGACCCAGTACTTC. Translated, it gives CSAAQGETQYF.

This clonotype was seen a handful of times. J is TRBJ2-2 and V is TRBV29-1; 7 nucleotides line up with TRBD1. Germline-derived CDR1 and CDR2 are SQVTM and ANQGSEA. The length of the CDR3 is 13 residues. The trim removed 4 bases at V and 2 bases at J, leaving 1 base unmatched. The CDR3 loop is CSVGTGNTGELFF. Written as DNA, the CDR3 is TGCAGCGTTGGGACAGGAAACACCGGGGAGCTGTTTTTT.

The table lists this clonotype with a few counts. The chain uses TRBV7-9 and TRBJ2-7; D may be TRBD1 (6 bases). V shed 2 bases and J shed 5 bases, with 13 bases lying between them. Germline loops: CDR1 SEHNR, CDR2 FQNEAQ (reference sequence). The CDR3 totals 14 residues. The CDR3, as DNA: TGTGCCAGCAGCTTAAAGTCAGGGGTGGACGAGCAGTACTTC. It yields the protein CASSLKSGVDEQYF.

This clonotype was seen more than once but under ten times. The chain links TRBV27 to TRBJ2-7; D remains unclear. The CDR3 is made up of 12 amino acids. From germline, CDR1 is MNHEY and CDR2 SMNVEV (reference sequence). The CDR3 region is CGTGLSSYEQYF. CDR3 in DNA: TGTGGAACTGGGCTAAGCTCCTACGAGCAGTACTTC.

The chain carries TRBV3-1 and TRBJ2-7; 8 bases match TRBD2. J lost 0 bases, V lost 11 bases, and 12 bases had no gene match. CDR3 length: 15 amino acids. Germline loops: CDR1 LGHDT, CDR2 YNNKEL (reference sequence). The CDR3 loop reads CASSQASGYSYEQYF. CDR3 bases: TGTGCCTCCAGCCAGGCTAGCGGGTACTCCTACGAGCAGTACTTC.

This clonotype was detected a few times. The chain couples TRBV29-1 to TRBJ2-7, with a tentative D call TRBD1 (6 bases). Germline V gene data show CDR1 as SQVTM and CDR2 as ANQGSEA. The CDR3 loop spans 14 amino acids. V dropped 5 bases and J dropped 5 bases, with 19 bases sitting between them. CDR3 sequence: CSVLSWTDGNEQYF. The CDR3 DNA is TGCAGCGTTTTGAGTTGGACAGACGGGAACGAGCAGTACTTC.

This clonotype was counted a few times. In DNA, the CDR3 is TGTGCCAGCTCACCACGATTACTAGCGGGAGCCACAGATACGCAGTATTTT. Translating it yields CASSPRLLAGATDTQYF. The gene calls are TRBV18 and TRBJ2-3; the match to TRBD2 covers 11 bases. V lost 1 base and J lost 2; bases outside the gene matches: 5. Germline V gene sequence: CDR1 KGHSH, CDR2 LQKENI. The CDR3 is 17 amino acids.

The chain recombines TRBV4-3 with TRBJ2-1; D unresolved. The CDR3 loop spans 16 amino acids. CDR1 and CDR2 from the germline V gene are LGHNA and YSLEER. Trimming removed 0 bases from V and 4 bases from J, with 13 bases in between. CDR3 region: CASSQEASSKYNEQFF. The CDR3 DNA follows: TGCGCCAGCAGCCAAGAGGCGAGTTCCAAATACAATGAGCAGTTCTTC.

A few counts support this clonotype. The genes are TRBV12-3 or TRBV12-4 and TRBJ2-1, with D maybe TRBD2 (5 bases). V shed 6 bases and J shed 15 bases, with 21 bases lying between them. The CDR3 is made up of 13 amino acids. The CDR3 sequence: CASSQTPGMVRFF. DNA for the CDR3: TGTGCCAGCAGCCAGACCCCCGGGATGGTTCGGTTCTTC.

At least ten counts were recorded for this clonotype. The rearrangement links TRBV12-3 or TRBV12-4 to TRBJ2-7; D is ambiguous. V shed 8 bases and J shed 3 bases, with 14 bases lying between them. This CDR3 is 13 amino acids long. The CDR3, as DNA: TGTGCCAGCGGTCTGGCGGCCAACTACGAGCAGTACTTC. Translated, it gives CASGLAANYEQYF.

The V call is TRBV30, the J call TRBJ1-1; D is ambiguous. Germline assignment: CDR1 GTSNPN and CDR2 SVGIG (reference sequence). The CDR3 consists of 12 residues. V lost 5 bases, J lost 1 base, and 8 bases lay in between. Written as DNA, the CDR3 is TGTGCCTGGGTCAGAGAGAACACTGAAGCTTTCTTT. It specifies CAWVRENTEAFF. The variable domain in full, with the rest retrieved from reference TRBV30 and TRBJ1-1, is SQTIHQWPATLVQPVGSPLSLECTVEGTSNPNLYWYRQAAGRGLQLLFYSVGIGQISSEVPQNLSASRPQDRQFILSSKKLLLSDSGFYLCAWVRENTEAFFGQGTRLTVV.

The genes are TRBV28 and TRBJ2-7, with D uncertain. V was shortened by 2 bases and J by 3 bases, with 11 bases between the two germline ends. CDR3 length equals 14 residues. Germline V lookup: CDR1 MDHEN, CDR2 SYDVKM. CDR3 in DNA: TGTGCCAGCAGTTTAGGACGAAGGGACTACGAGCAGTACTTC. Protein sequence: CASSLGRRDYEQYF.

A few counts support this clonotype. The chain carries TRBV24-1 and TRBJ2-1; TRBD2 might be the D (6 bases). Germline loops: CDR1 KGHDR, CDR2 SFDVKD. The CDR3 extends over 15 amino acids. V was shortened by 0 bases and J by 5 bases, with 10 bases between the two germline ends. This chain's CDR3 is CATSDLKLADNEQFF. The CDR3 coding sequence is TGTGCCACCAGTGATTTGAAACTAGCCGACAATGAGCAGTTCTTC.

This clonotype was counted between two and nine times. V and J are TRBV12-3 or TRBV12-4 and TRBJ2-7; D gene unclear. CDR3 length equals 11 residues. The V and J ends lost 11 bases and 9 bases respectively, with 17 bases between them. The CDR3 DNA sequence: TGTGCCGCGCCCTTCCCGATCAGGCAGTACTTC. Residues: CAAPFPIRQYF.

This clonotype was observed a handful of times. V gene TRBV19 combines with J gene TRBJ2-7; D gene ambiguous. Trimming shortened V by 6 bases and J by 5 bases, and 14 bases separated the two germline ends. The CDR3 sequence is 13 residues long. Germline V gene data show CDR1 as LNHDA and CDR2 as SQIVND (reference sequence). CDR3 loop: CASRLRPNDEQYF. CDR3 nucleotides: TGTGCCAGTAGGCTCCGACCTAACGACGAGCAGTACTTC.

The V and J genes are TRBV15 and TRBJ2-5; D possibly uses TRBD1 or TRBD2 (5 bases each). Germline values: CDR1 LNHNV, CDR2 YYDKDF (reference sequence). V dropped 0 bases and J dropped 4 bases, with 9 bases sitting between them. There are 14 residues in the CDR3. The chain's CDR3 is CATSRDRGVETQYF. The CDR3 DNA follows: TGTGCCACCAGCAGAGACCGGGGCGTAGAGACCCAGTACTTC.

J is TRBJ2-7 and V is TRBV18; 10 positions agree with TRBD2. The CDR3 is 17 amino acids. The germline CDR1 and CDR2 sequences are KGHSH and LQKENI. The ends lost 2 bases at V and 0 bases at J; junction bases unmatched: 7. The chain's CDR3 is CASSPKGLARSSYEQYF. The CDR3 nucleotides are TGTGCCAGCTCACCAAAGGGACTAGCGCGGAGCTCCTACGAGCAGTACTTC.

V usage is TRBV28 and J usage is TRBJ2-7, with D possibly being TRBD1 (6 bases). Germline values: CDR1 MDHEN, CDR2 SYDVKM. This CDR3 has 13 residues. V dropped 2 bases and J dropped 4 bases, with 9 bases sitting between them. The CDR3 loop is CASSLDRRYEQYF. DNA of the CDR3: TGTGCCAGCAGTTTAGACAGGCGATACGAGCAGTACTTC.

In this sample, this clonotype turned up a few times. The rearrangement joins TRBV3-1 to TRBJ1-3; D not certain. Trimming shortened V by 2 bases and J by 0 bases, and 14 bases separated the two germline ends. The CDR3 length is 17 residues. Germline V CDR1 and CDR2: LGHDT, YNNKEL (reference sequence). The CDR3 region is CASSQIGRKSSGNTIYF. The CDR3 DNA sequence: TGTGCCAGCAGCCAAATCGGGCGGAAAAGCTCTGGAAACACCATATATTTT.

CDR3 in DNA: TGTGCCAGCAGTTTGAGGCAAGGCAGCAATCAGCCCCAGCATTTT. Translating gives CASSLRQGSNQPQHF. The chain joins TRBV12-3 or TRBV12-4 to TRBJ1-5, with no clear D. The CDR3 is 15 residues long. V gave up 3 bases and J gave up 1 base, with 10 bases separating them.

This clonotype was seen a few times. The chain recombines TRBV7-8 with TRBJ2-3; tentative D call: TRBD2 (6 bases). The length of the CDR3 is 17 residues. V was trimmed by 5 bases and J by 0 bases, leaving 18 bases between them. The germline CDR1 and CDR2 sequences are SGHVS and FQNEAQ. The DNA for the CDR3 is TGTGCCAGCAGCCGAATCTCATCGACTAGGAGCACAGATACGCAGTATTTT. Protein product: CASSRISSTRSTDTQYF.

This clonotype was observed a handful of times. The V and J genes are TRBV28 and TRBJ2-7; 9 nucleotides line up with TRBD2. This CDR3 spans 14 amino acids. Germline V lookup: CDR1 MDHEN, CDR2 SYDVKM. Trimming at V came to 6 bases and at J to 9 bases, leaving 12 bases not matched to a gene. DNA for the CDR3: TGTGCCAGCAGCCAAGCGGGAGGTCGTGTTAGGCAGTACTTC. It specifies CASSQAGGRVRQYF.

The chain couples TRBV15 to TRBJ1-2; D is undetermined. Trimming cost V 5 bases and J 1 base, with 11 bases left between them. The germline V gene encodes CDR1 LNHNV and CDR2 YYDKDF (reference sequence). The CDR3 covers 14 residues. This CDR3 is CATSPRSYNYGYTF. In nucleotides, the CDR3 is TGTGCCACCAGCCCTAGGTCGTATAACTATGGCTACACCTTC.

The chain is built from TRBV19 and TRBJ2-7, with D tentatively TRBD1 (6 bases). V dropped 6 bases and J dropped 3 bases, with 18 bases sitting between them. There are 15 residues in the CDR3. Germline V gene sequence: CDR1 LNHDA, CDR2 SQIVND (reference sequence). As DNA, the CDR3 is TGTGCCAGTAGCAACGACCGGGACACCCACTACGAGCAGTACTTC. Its translation is CASSNDRDTHYEQYF.